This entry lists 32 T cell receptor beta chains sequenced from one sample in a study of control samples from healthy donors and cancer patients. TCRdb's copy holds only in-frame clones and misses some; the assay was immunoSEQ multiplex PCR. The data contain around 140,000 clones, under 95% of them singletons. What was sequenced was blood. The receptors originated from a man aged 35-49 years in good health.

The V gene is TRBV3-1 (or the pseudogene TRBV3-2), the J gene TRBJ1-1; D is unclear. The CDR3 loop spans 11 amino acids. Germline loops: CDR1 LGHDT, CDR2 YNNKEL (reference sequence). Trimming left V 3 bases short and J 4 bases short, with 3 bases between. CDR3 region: CASSHSTEAFF. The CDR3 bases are TGTGCCAGCAGCCACAGCACTGAAGCTTTCTTT.

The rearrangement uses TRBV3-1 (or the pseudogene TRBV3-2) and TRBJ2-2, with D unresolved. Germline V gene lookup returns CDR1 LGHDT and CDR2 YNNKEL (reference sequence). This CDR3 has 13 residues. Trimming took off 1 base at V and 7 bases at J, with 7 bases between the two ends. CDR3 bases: TGTGCCAGCAGCCAAGTGGCGATCGGGGAGCTGTTTTTT. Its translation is CASSQVAIGELFF.

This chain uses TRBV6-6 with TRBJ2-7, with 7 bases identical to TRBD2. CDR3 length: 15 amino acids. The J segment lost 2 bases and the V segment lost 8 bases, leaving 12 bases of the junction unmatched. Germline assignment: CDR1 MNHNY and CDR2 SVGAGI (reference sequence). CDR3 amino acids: CASQPRPREAYEQYF. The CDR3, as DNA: TGTGCCAGCCAGCCACGGCCCCGGGAGGCCTACGAGCAGTACTTC.

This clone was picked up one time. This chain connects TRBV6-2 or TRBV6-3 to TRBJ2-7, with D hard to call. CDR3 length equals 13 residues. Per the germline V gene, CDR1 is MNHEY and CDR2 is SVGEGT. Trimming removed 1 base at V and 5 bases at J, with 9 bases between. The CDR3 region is CASSYYRLHEQYF. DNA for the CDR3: TGTGCCAGCAGTTACTATCGGCTACACGAGCAGTACTTC.

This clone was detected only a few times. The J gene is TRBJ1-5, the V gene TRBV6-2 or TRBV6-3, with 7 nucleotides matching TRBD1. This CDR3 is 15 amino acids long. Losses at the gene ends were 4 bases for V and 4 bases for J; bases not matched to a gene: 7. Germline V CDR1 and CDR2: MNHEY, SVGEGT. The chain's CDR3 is CASSWVGQENQPQHF. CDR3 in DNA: TGTGCCAGCAGTTGGGTCGGACAGGAAAATCAGCCCCAGCATTTT.

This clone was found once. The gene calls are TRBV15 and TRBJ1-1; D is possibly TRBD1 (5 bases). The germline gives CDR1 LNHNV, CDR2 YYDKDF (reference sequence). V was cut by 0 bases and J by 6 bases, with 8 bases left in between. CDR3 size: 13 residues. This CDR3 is CATSRDSGAEAFF. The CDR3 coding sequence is TGTGCCACCAGCAGAGATTCGGGGGCTGAAGCTTTCTTT.

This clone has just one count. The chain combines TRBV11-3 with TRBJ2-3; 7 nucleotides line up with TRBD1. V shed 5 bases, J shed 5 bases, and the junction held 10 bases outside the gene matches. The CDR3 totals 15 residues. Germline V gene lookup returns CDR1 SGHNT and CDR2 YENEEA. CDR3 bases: TGTGCCAGCAGCGGACGGACAGGCCCAGGAGATACGCAGTATTTT. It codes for CASSGRTGPGDTQYF.

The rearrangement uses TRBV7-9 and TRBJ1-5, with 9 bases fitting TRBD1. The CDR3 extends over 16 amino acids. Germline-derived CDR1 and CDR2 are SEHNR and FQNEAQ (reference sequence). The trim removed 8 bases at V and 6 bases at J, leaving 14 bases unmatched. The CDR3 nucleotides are TGTGCCAGCTCACAGGGGGCGGGCTCGGTAGGTCAGCCCCAGCATTTT. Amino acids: CASSQGAGSVGQPQHF.

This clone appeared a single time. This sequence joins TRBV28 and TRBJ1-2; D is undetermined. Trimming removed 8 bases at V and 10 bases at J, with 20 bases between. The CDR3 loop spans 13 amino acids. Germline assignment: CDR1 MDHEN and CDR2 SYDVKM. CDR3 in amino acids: CASGKPTVRSYTF. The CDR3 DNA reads TGTGCCAGCGGTAAACCGACTGTCCGTTCCTACACCTTC.

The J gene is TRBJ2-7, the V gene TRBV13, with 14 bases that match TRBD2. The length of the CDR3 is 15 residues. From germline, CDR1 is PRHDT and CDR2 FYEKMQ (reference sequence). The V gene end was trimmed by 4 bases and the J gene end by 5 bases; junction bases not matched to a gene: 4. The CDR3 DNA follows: TGTGCCAGCAGCTCCGGGACTAGCGGGAGCGACGAGCAGTACTTC. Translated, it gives CASSSGTSGSDEQYF.

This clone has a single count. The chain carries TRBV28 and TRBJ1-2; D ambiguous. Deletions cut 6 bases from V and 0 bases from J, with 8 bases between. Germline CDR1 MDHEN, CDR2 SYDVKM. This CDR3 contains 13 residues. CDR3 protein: CASRPPPNYGYTF. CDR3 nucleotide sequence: TGTGCCAGCAGACCACCTCCTAACTATGGCTACACCTTC.

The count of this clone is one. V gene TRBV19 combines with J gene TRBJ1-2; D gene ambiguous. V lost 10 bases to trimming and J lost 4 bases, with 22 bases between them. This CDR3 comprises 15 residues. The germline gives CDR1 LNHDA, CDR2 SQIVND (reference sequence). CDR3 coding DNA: TGTGCCACCCTAGTAGCGGCAAACTCCCTCTATGGCTACACCTTC. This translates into CATLVAANSLYGYTF.

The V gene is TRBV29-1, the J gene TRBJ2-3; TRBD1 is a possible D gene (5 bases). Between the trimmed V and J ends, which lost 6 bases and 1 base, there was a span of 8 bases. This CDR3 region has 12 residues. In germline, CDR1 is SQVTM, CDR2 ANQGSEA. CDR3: CSVQAGTDTQYF. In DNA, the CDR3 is TGCAGCGTACAGGCAGGCACAGATACGCAGTATTTT.

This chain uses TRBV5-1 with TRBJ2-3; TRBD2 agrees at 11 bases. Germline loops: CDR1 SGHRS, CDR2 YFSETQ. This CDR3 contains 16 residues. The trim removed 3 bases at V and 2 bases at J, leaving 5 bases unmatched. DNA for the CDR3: TGCGCCAGCAGCTCCGGGACTAGCGGACCCACAGATACGCAGTATTTT. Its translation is CASSSGTSGPTDTQYF.

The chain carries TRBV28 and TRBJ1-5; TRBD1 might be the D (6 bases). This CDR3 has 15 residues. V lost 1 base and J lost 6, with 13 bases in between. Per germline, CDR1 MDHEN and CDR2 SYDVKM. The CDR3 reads CASSLLTGGGQPQHF. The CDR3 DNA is TGTGCCAGCAGTTTATTAACGGGGGGCGGTCAGCCCCAGCATTTT. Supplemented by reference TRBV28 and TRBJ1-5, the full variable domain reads DVKVTQSSRYLVKRTGEKVFLECVQDMDHENMFWYRQDPGLGLRLIYFSYDVKMKEKGDIPEGYSVSREKKERFSLILESASTNQTSMYLCASSLLTGGGQPQHFGDGTRLSIL.

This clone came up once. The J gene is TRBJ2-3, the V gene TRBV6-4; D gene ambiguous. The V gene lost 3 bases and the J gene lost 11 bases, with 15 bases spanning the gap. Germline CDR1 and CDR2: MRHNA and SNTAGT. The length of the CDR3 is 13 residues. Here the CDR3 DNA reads TGTGCCAGCAGTGATAGCTTGGGGAATAGGCAGTATTTT. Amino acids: CASSDSLGNRQYF.

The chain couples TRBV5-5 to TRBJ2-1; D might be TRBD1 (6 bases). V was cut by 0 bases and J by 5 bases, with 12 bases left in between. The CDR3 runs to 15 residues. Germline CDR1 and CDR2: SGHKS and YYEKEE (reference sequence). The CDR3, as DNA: TGTGCCAGCAGCTTGGCGGCGCAGGGGAACAATGAGCAGTTCTTC. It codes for CASSLAAQGNNEQFF. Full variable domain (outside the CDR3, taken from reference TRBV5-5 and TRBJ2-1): DAGVTQSPTHLIKTRGQQVTLRCSPISGHKSVSWYQQVLGQGPQFIFQYYEKEERGRGNFPDRFSARQFPNYSSELNVNALLLGDSALYLCASSLAAQGNNEQFFGPGTRLTVL.

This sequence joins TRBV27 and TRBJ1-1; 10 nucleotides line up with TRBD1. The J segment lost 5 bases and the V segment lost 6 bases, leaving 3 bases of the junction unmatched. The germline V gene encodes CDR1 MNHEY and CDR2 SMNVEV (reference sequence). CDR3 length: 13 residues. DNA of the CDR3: TGTGCCAGCAGGACAGGGGGCTGGACTGAAGCTTTCTTT. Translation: CASRTGGWTEAFF.

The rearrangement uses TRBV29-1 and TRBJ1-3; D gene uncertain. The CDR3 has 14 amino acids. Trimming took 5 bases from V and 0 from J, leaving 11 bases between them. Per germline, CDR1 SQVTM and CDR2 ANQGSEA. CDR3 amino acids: CSVRKKYSGNTIYF. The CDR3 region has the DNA TGCAGCGTTCGGAAGAAGTACTCTGGAAACACCATATATTTT.

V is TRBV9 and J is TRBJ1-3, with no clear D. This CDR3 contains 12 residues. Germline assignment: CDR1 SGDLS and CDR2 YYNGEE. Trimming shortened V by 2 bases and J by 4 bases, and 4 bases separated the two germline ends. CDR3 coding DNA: TGTGCCAGCAGCGTTGGAGGAAACACCATATATTTT. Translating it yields CASSVGGNTIYF.

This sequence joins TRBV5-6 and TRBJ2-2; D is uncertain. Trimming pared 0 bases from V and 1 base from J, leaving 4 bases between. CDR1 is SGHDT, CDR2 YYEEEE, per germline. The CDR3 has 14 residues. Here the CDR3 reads CASSLVRNTGELFF. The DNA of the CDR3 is TGTGCCAGCAGCTTGGTTAGGAACACCGGGGAGCTGTTTTTT.

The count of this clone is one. The CDR3: CASSPRTSGGASPQYF. The DNA for the CDR3 is TGTGCCAGCTCACCCCGGACTAGCGGGGGGGCCTCCCCGCAGTATTTT. The rearrangement links TRBV18 to TRBJ2-3; TRBD2 matches 15 bases. CDR3 length: 16 residues. V lost 3 bases, J lost 10 bases, and 8 bases stayed unmatched. CDR1 is KGHSH and CDR2 is LQKENI in the germline V gene.

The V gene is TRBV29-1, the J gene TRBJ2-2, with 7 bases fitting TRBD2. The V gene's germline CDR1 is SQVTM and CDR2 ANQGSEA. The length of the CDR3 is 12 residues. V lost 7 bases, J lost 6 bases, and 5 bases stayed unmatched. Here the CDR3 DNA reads TGCAGCGGGACTCGGGGGGCCGGGGAGCTGTTTTTT. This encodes CSGTRGAGELFF.

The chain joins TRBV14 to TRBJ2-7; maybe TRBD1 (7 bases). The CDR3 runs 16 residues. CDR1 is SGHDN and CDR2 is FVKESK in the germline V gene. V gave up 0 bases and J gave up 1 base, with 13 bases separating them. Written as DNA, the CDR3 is TGTGCCAGCAGCCAAGACCCCGGGGGACAGTCCTACGAGCAGTACTTC. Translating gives CASSQDPGGQSYEQYF.

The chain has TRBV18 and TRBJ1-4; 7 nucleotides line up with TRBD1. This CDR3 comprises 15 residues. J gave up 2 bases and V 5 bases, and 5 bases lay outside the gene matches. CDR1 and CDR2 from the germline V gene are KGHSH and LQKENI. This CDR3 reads CASSLEQGTNEKLFF. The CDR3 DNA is TGTGCCAGCTCATTGGAACAGGGGACTAATGAAAAACTGTTTTTT.

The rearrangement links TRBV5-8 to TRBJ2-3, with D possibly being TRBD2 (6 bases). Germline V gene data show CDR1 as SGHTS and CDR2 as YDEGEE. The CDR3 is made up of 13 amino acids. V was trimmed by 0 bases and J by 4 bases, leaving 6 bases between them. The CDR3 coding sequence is TGTGCCAGCAGCTTGGGGGAGGCAGATACGCAGTATTTT. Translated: CASSLGEADTQYF.

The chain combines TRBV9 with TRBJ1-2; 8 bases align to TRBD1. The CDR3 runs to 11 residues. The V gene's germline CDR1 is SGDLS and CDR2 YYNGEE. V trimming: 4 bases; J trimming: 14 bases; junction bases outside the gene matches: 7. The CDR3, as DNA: TGTGCCAGCAGCTCAAGGGACAGGAGAACCTTC. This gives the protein CASSSRDRRTF.

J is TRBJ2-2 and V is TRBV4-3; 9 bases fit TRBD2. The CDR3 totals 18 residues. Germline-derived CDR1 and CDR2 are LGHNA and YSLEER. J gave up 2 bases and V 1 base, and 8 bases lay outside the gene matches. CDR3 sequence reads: CASSQGFSGGSNTGELFF. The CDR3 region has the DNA TGCGCCAGCAGCCAAGGATTTAGCGGGGGAAGTAACACCGGGGAGCTGTTTTTT.

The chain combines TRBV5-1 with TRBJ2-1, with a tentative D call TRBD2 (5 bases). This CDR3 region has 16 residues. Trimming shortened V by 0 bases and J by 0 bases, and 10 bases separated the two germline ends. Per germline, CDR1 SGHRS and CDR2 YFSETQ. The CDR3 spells CASSLDPADSYNEQFF. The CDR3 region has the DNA TGCGCCAGCAGCTTGGATCCAGCGGACTCCTACAATGAGCAGTTCTTC.

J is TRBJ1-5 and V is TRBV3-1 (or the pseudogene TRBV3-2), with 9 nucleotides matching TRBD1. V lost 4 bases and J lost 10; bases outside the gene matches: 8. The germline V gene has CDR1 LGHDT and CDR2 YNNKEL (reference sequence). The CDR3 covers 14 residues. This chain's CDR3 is CASSPTGGKFPQHF. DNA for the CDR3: TGTGCCAGCAGCCCTACAGGGGGCAAGTTTCCCCAGCATTTT.

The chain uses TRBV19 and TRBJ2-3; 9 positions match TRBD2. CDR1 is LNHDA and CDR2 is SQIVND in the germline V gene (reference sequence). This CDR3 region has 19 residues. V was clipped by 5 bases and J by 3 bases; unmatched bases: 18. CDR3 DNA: TGTGCCAGTAGTTTGCGATCGGCGGGAGGGCCCTCAAGGACAGATACGCAGTATTTT. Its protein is CASSLRSAGGPSRTDTQYF. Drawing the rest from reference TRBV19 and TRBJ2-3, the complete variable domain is DGGITQSPKYLFRKEGQNVTLSCEQNLNHDAMYWYRQDPGQGLRLIYYSQIVNDFQKGDIAEGYSVSREKKESFPLTVTSAQKNPTAFYLCASSLRSAGGPSRTDTQYFGPGTRLTVL.

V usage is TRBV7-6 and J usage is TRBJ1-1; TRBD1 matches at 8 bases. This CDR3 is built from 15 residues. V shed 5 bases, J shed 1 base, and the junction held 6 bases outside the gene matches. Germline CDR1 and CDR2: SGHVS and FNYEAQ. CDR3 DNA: TGTGCCAGCAGCCCGGGGACAGGATCGAACACTGAAGCTTTCTTT. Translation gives CASSPGTGSNTEAFF.